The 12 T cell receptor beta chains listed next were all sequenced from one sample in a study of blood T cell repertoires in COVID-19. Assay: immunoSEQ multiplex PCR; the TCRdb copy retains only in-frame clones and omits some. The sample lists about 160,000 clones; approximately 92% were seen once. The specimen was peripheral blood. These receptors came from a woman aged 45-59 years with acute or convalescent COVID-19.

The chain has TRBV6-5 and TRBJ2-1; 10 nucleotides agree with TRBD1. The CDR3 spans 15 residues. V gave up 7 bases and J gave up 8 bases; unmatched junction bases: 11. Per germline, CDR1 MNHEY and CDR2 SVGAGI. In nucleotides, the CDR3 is TGTGCCAGCACCGACCGGGACAGGGGTGGCTATGAGCAGTTCTTC. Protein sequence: CASTDRDRGGYEQFF.

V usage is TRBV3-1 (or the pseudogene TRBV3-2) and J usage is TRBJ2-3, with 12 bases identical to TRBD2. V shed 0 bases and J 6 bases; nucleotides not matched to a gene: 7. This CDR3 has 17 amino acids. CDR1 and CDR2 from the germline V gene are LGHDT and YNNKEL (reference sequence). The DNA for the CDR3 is TGTGCCAGCAGCCAAGAGCCGACTAGCGGGGGCAGGGATACGCAGTATTTT. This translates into CASSQEPTSGGRDTQYF.

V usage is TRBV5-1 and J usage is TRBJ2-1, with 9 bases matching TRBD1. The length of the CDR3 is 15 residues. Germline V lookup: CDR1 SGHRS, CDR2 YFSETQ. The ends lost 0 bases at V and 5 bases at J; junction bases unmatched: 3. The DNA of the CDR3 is TGCGCCAGCAGCTTGGGACAGGGGGACCACAATGAGCAGTTCTTC. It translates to CASSLGQGDHNEQFF.

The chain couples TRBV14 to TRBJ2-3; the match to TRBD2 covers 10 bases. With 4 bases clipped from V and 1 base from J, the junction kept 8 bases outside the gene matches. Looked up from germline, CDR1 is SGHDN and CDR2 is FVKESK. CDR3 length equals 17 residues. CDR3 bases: TGTGCCAGCAGCCTCACCACCACTAGCGGGGGCACAGATACGCAGTATTTT. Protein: CASSLTTTSGGTDTQYF.

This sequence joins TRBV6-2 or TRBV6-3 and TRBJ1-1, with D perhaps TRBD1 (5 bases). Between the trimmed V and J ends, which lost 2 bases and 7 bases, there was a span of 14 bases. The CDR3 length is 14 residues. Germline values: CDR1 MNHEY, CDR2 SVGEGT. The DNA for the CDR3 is TGTGCCAGCAGTTACCAAGCACGAGACAGTGAAGCTTTCTTT. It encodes CASSYQARDSEAFF.

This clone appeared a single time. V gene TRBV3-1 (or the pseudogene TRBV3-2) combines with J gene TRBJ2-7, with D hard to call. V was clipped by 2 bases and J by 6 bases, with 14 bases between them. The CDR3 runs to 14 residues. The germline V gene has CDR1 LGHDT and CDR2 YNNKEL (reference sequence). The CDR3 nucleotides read TGTGCCAGCAGCCAATTCTCCCGGGTTCGCGAGCAGTACTTC. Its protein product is CASSQFSRVREQYF.

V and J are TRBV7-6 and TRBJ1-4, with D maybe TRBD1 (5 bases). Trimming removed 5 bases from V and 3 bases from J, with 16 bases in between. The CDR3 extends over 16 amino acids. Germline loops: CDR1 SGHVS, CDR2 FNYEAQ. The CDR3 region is CASSQGWGGSNEKLFF. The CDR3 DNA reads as TGTGCCAGCAGCCAGGGCTGGGGCGGATCTAATGAAAAACTGTTTTTT.

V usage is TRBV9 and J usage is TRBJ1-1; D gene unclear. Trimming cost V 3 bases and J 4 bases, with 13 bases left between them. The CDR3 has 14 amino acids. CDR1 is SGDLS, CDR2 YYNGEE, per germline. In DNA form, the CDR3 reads TGTGCCAGCAGCGCTGGGAGTGGAAGCACTGAAGCTTTCTTT. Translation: CASSAGSGSTEAFF.

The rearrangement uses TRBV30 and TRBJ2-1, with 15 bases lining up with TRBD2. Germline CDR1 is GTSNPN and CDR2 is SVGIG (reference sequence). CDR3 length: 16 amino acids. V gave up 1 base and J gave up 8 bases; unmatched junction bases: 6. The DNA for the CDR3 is TGTGCCTGGAGTGCACCGGGACTAGCGGGAGGATATGAGCAGTTCTTC. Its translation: CAWSAPGLAGGYEQFF.

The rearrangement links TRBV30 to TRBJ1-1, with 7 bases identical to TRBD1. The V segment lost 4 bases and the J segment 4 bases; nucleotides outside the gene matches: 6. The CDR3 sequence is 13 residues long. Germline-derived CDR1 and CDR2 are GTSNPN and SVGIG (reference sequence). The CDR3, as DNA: TGTGCCTGGAAAGGGGGCCGGGGCACTGAAGCTTTCTTT. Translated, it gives CAWKGGRGTEAFF.

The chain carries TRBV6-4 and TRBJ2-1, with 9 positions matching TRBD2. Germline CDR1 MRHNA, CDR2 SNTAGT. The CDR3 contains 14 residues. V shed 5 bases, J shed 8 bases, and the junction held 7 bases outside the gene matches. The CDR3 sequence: CASSQTGTSHEQFF. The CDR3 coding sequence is TGTGCCAGCAGTCAAACCGGGACTAGCCATGAGCAGTTCTTC.

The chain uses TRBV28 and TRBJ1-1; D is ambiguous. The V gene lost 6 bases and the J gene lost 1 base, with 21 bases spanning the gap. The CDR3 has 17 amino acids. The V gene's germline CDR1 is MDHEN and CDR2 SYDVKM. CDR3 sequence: CASRKTEDSVGNTEAFF. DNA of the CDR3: TGTGCCAGCAGAAAGACCGAGGACTCCGTGGGGAACACTGAAGCTTTCTTT.